Shown below are 22 T cell receptor beta chains from a single sample sequenced in a study of T cells in Graves' hyperthyroidism and ophthalmopathy. Amplification of TCR beta CDR3 regions was performed using RNA transcripts as template. An initial round of RT-PCR targeting the TCR CDR3 relied on the HTBI primer set. MiXCR, applied by TCRdb to the multiplex PCR reads, yields one record per CDR3 protein. The sample consists of approximately 95,000 distinct CDR3 sequences, about 40% of them appearing once. The material sequenced was peripheral blood or thyroid tissue (not recorded which). The receptors come from a woman aged 25-40 years with Graves' hyperthyroidism.

This clonotype was counted at least ten times. The genes are TRBV4-1 and TRBJ1-2; a possible D gene is TRBD1 (5 bases). The CDR3 loop spans 17 amino acids. Germline CDR1 MGHRA, CDR2 YSYEKL. Trimming cost V 1 base and J 5 bases, with 20 bases left between them. The CDR3 DNA reads as TGCGCCAGCAGCCAAGGTTTGGGGGTTGGAATACGATATGGCTACACCTTC. This translates into CASSQGLGVGIRYGYTF.

The chain is built from TRBV6-4 and TRBJ1-5; D not resolved. Germline CDR1 reads MRHNA; CDR2 reads SNTAGT. Trimming took 2 bases from V and 11 from J, leaving 10 bases between them. The CDR3 has 12 amino acids. The CDR3 DNA reads as TGTGCCAGCAGTGACAGCCAAGAGACCCAGCATTTT. The encoded protein is CASSDSQETQHF.

This clonotype was observed many times. This chain's CDR3 is CASTPDGGRYGYTF. CDR3 bases: TGTGCCAGTACCCCGGACGGGGGACGGTATGGCTACACCTTC. The J gene is TRBJ1-2, the V gene TRBV19; tentatively, D is TRBD1 (5 bases). This CDR3 comprises 14 residues. Between the trimmed V and J ends, which lost 7 bases and 5 bases, there was a span of 17 bases. Germline V CDR1 and CDR2: LNHDA, SQIVND (reference sequence).

This rearrangement joins TRBV7-9 to TRBJ2-3, with TRBD1 identical over 10 bases. The CDR3 covers 17 residues. Germline V gene sequence: CDR1 SEHNR, CDR2 FQNEAQ (reference sequence). The V gene end was trimmed by 5 bases and the J gene end by 3 bases; junction bases not matched to a gene: 11. The CDR3 bases are TGTGCCAGCAGCCCCCCCCCGGGACAGGGGTGGACAGATACGCAGTATTTT. Encoded protein: CASSPPPGQGWTDTQYF.

Points on this clonotype: The junction differs from germline at one of its ends, possibly a read error. The chain couples TRBV5-1 to TRBJ2-5, with TRBD2 identical over 9 bases. Germline lookup yields CDR1 SGHRS and CDR2 YFSETQ. The CDR3 is 18 residues long. The CDR3 DNA sequence: TGTGCCAGCAGCTTGGGTTCTCCAGCGGGAGGACGGGGGGAGTCCCAGTACTTC. It specifies CASSLGSPAGGRGESQYF.

This chain joins TRBV20-1 and TRBJ2-5; TRBD1 might be the D (5 bases). V was clipped by 4 bases and J by 4 bases, with 10 bases between them. The CDR3 is 12 amino acids. The germline V gene has CDR1 DFQATT and CDR2 SNEGSKA (reference sequence). Here the CDR3 DNA reads TGCAGTGCTATAGGGGTGAGAGAGACCCAGTACTTC. It encodes CSAIGVRETQYF.

This clonotype was seen at least ten times. The chain links TRBV20-1 to TRBJ2-7; D possibly uses TRBD1 or TRBD2 (7 bases each). This CDR3 contains 14 residues. V lost 6 bases, J lost 5 bases, and 20 bases lay in between. CDR1 and CDR2 (germline): DFQATT, SNEGSKA (reference sequence). The CDR3, as DNA: TGCAGTGCGGGGGGGACAGCTGGTTCCCACGAGCAGTACTTC. It encodes CSAGGTAGSHEQYF.

This clonotype was recorded many times. This chain links TRBV15 with TRBJ1-5, with 8 bases aligning to TRBD1. The trim removed 5 bases at V and 1 base at J, leaving 4 bases unmatched. CDR3 length equals 15 residues. Germline CDR1 reads LNHNV; CDR2 reads YYDKDF (reference sequence). As DNA, the CDR3 is TGTGCCACCAGCCTTACAGGGGGGAGCAATCAGCCCCAGCATTTT. Protein: CATSLTGGSNQPQHF.

This clonotype occurred many times. The rearrangement uses TRBV20-1 and TRBJ1-1; unclear D gene. The CDR3 covers 12 residues. Deletions cut 6 bases from V and 2 bases from J, with 10 bases between. CDR1 is DFQATT and CDR2 is SNEGSKA in the germline V gene (reference sequence). The chain's CDR3 is CSAPRLNTEAFF. The DNA for the CDR3 is TGCAGTGCCCCGCGCCTTAACACTGAAGCTTTCTTT.

Many counts were recorded for this clonotype. DNA of the CDR3: TGTGCCACCAGCAGAAACCGGGACATTGGCTACACCTTC. It encodes CATSRNRDIGYTF. J is TRBJ1-2 and V is TRBV15; D perhaps matches TRBD1 (6 bases). The V end was cut by 2 bases, the J end by 7 bases, with 11 bases between. This CDR3 spans 13 amino acids. Germline V gene data show CDR1 as LNHNV and CDR2 as YYDKDF (reference sequence). Looking up the rest from reference TRBV15 and TRBJ1-2 gives the full variable domain: DAMVIQNPRYQVTQFGKPVTLSCSQTLNHNVMYWYQQKSSQAPKLLFHYYDKDFNNEADTPDNFQSRRPNTSFCFLDIRSPGLGDTAMYLCATSRNRDIGYTFGSGTRLTVV.

This clonotype turned up a few times. The genes are TRBV9 and TRBJ1-1, with D uncertain. V lost 0 bases to trimming and J lost 2 bases, with 11 bases between them. Germline assignment: CDR1 SGDLS and CDR2 YYNGEE. This CDR3 is built from 15 residues. The CDR3 coding sequence is TGTGCCAGCAGCGTAGGAGTCGGAGCTAACACTGAAGCTTTCTTT. It translates to CASSVGVGANTEAFF.

The chain combines TRBV20-1 with TRBJ2-5, with D perhaps TRBD2 (5 bases). This CDR3 has 13 residues. CDR1 is DFQATT, CDR2 SNEGSKA, per germline (reference sequence). The V and J ends lost 3 bases and 9 bases respectively, with 17 bases between them. The CDR3 reads CSASRQAREPQYF. CDR3 nucleotides: TGCAGTGCTAGCCGACAAGCTAGGGAGCCCCAGTACTTC.

The gene calls are TRBV7-2 and TRBJ2-7; 12 nucleotides line up with TRBD2. V lost 5 bases, J lost 6 bases, and 11 bases stayed unmatched. The CDR3 is made up of 16 amino acids. Germline V gene data show CDR1 as SGHTA and CDR2 as FQGNSA. DNA for the CDR3: TGTGCCAGCAGCCTCCCCCGGTGGACTAGCGGGATCGAGCAGTACTTC. Protein: CASSLPRWTSGIEQYF.

The chain has TRBV10-3 and TRBJ2-7, with 10 bases identical to TRBD2. The CDR3 has 13 amino acids. The V segment lost 7 bases and the J segment 3 bases; nucleotides outside the gene matches: 3. Looked up from germline, CDR1 is ENHRY and CDR2 is SYGVKD. The CDR3 DNA reads as TGTGCCATCAAGGGACTAGCGAGCTACGAGCAGTACTTC. Translated, it gives CAIKGLASYEQYF.

This chain joins TRBV30 and TRBJ1-5; D not certain. The CDR3 sequence is 13 residues long. Trimming shortened V by 2 bases and J by 7 bases, and 12 bases separated the two germline ends. Germline-derived CDR1 and CDR2 are GTSNPN and SVGIG (reference sequence). CDR3 DNA sequence: TGTGCCTGGAGTTTTGGGTCGAGACAGCCCCAGCATTTT. Its translation is CAWSFGSRQPQHF.

This clonotype was found a few times. The chain has TRBV20-1 and TRBJ2-3; 7 nucleotides line up with TRBD1. Germline V gene lookup returns CDR1 DFQATT and CDR2 SNEGSKA (reference sequence). After removal of 2 bases from V and 6 bases from J, the junction contained 8 bases not matched to a gene. The CDR3 runs to 14 residues. This CDR3 reads CSARRTGIWDTQYF. In DNA, the CDR3 is TGCAGTGCTAGAAGGACAGGCATCTGGGATACGCAGTATTTT.

This clonotype was detected ten times or more. The gene calls are TRBV7-9 and TRBJ1-2; 9 nucleotides align to TRBD1. V was clipped by 2 bases and J by 5 bases; unmatched bases: 3. This CDR3 comprises 14 residues. Germline V lookup: CDR1 SEHNR, CDR2 FQNEAQ (reference sequence). CDR3 DNA: TGTGCCAGCAGCTTATCTGGACAGGGGTATGGCTACACCTTC. Encoded protein: CASSLSGQGYGYTF.

V gene TRBV7-9 combines with J gene TRBJ2-7, with TRBD1 matching 10 bases. The germline V gene encodes CDR1 SEHNR and CDR2 FQNEAQ (reference sequence). The CDR3 loop spans 14 amino acids. V dropped 4 bases and J dropped 8; count of bases not matched to a gene: 8. The CDR3 is CASSYTDRGHKQYF. The CDR3 nucleotides are TGTGCCAGCAGCTACACAGACAGGGGGCACAAGCAGTACTTC.

This clonotype was seen many times. This sequence joins TRBV11-2 and TRBJ2-1; 9 bases are a match to TRBD2. Germline V gives CDR1 SGHAT, CDR2 FQNNGV. V lost 5 bases and J lost 7; bases outside the gene matches: 9. CDR3 size: 15 residues. The CDR3 region is CASSVTSGRGNEQFF. The CDR3 coding sequence is TGTGCCAGCAGCGTAACTAGCGGGCGGGGAAATGAGCAGTTCTTC.

This clonotype was seen at least ten times. The J gene is TRBJ2-7, the V gene TRBV3-1; 8 nucleotides line up with TRBD1. The V gene end was trimmed by 0 bases and the J gene end by 4 bases; junction bases not matched to a gene: 8. Per the germline V gene, CDR1 is LGHDT and CDR2 is YNNKEL (reference sequence). This CDR3 spans 16 amino acids. DNA for the CDR3: TGTGCCAGCAGCCAAGATCAGGGGGCTCTCCGATACGAGCAGTACTTC. Its translation is CASSQDQGALRYEQYF.

This clonotype was observed many times. The gene calls are TRBV6-5 and TRBJ2-5; 7 positions match TRBD1. V shed 2 bases and J 4 bases; nucleotides not matched to a gene: 10. Germline V gene data show CDR1 as MNHEY and CDR2 as SVGAGI. The CDR3 is made up of 16 amino acids. Here the CDR3 DNA reads TGTGCCAGCAGTTACGGTACAGGGGTTACGGGAGAGACCCAGTACTTC. Protein sequence: CASSYGTGVTGETQYF.

The chain couples TRBV15 to TRBJ2-5; D is perhaps TRBD1 (6 bases). Trimming removed 3 bases at V and 0 bases at J, with 11 bases between. The CDR3 consists of 15 residues. Germline V CDR1 and CDR2: LNHNV, YYDKDF (reference sequence). As DNA, the CDR3 is TGTGCCACCAGCAGCGGAACAGGGAACCAAGAGACCCAGTACTTC. Translating it yields CATSSGTGNQETQYF.